What follows is one T cell receptor beta chain and its context. Antigen: not known. This sample is drawn from a study of shared clonotypes between healthy human individuals. Whole-study context: CD8 memory received one plate per donor, CD8 naive two, CD4 memory three and CD4 naive three.

General study results and limits: Non-shared clonotypes showed lower generation probabilities than clonotypes common to all four donors. Between a handful of donors, naive CD4 clonotypes were shared at a level of approximately 5%.

Data came from immunoSEQ multiplex PCR; TCRdb stores just in-frame clones and leaves some out. The profile shows 230,000 or so clones, 65% of them singletons. This CDR3 is built from 13 residues. Germline loops: CDR1 SQVTM, CDR2 ANQGSEA. Between the trimmed V and J ends, which lost 1 base and 5 bases, there was a span of 11 bases. The sample comprised memory CD4+ T cells sorted from blood. Subset: CD45RA-negative fraction. The chain couples TRBV29-1 to TRBJ2-5; possible D gene TRBD2, 6 bases. This receptor was identified in a man aged 25 to 45 in good health. The CDR3 sequence is CSVEVGGMETQYF. The DNA of the CDR3 is TGCAGCGTTGAAGTCGGAGGGATGGAGACCCAGTACTTC.